Listed below are T cell receptor beta chains from one sample, sequenced in a study of blood T cell repertoires in COVID-19. Profiled with immunoSEQ multiplex PCR; TCRdb holds only in-frame clones, not every one. This repertoire shows about 130,000 clones, 75% to 85% found once; its top ten account for more than 35%. What was sequenced was peripheral blood. These receptors were obtained from a man aged 35-49 years with active or convalescent COVID-19. The CDR3 runs from the conserved cysteine through the conserved F or W. A D gene is named only where the DNA matches it firmly. Not all rows give a size; the values are once, few, many and, for expanded clones, a class.

clone_size j_call d_call v_call cdr3_length cdr3_aa cdr3_nt
- TRBJ1-5 - TRBV20-1 13 CSASMGGNQPQHF TGCAGTGCTAGTATGGGAGGCAATCAGCCCCAGCATTTT
- TRBJ2-1 TRBD2 TRBV12-5 15 CASDPGLSSYNEQFF TGTGCTAGTGACCCGGGACTAAGCTCCTACAATGAGCAGTTCTTC
- TRBJ2-3 - TRBV7-9 12 CASSLNTGAQYF TGTGCCAGCAGCTTAAACACCGGGGCGCAGTATTTT
- TRBJ2-5 TRBD2 TRBV15 16 CATSVGTSGAQETQYF TGTGCCACCAGCGTCGGGACTAGCGGGGCCCAAGAGACCCAGTACTTC
- TRBJ2-5 TRBD2 TRBV6-6 15 CASSYLLAAQETQYF TGTGCCAGCAGTTATCTGCTAGCGGCACAAGAGACCCAGTACTTC
- TRBJ2-3 - TRBV27 15 CASSPDSPWGDTQYF TGTGCCAGCAGTCCCGACAGTCCTTGGGGAGATACGCAGTATTTT
- TRBJ1-4 TRBD1 TRBV7-8 15 CASSLRTGGNEKLFF TGTGCCAGCAGCCTTAGGACAGGGGGTAATGAAAAACTGTTTTTT
- TRBJ1-2 TRBD1 TRBV6-5 13 CASSTTGSDGYTF TGTGCCAGCAGCACGACAGGGAGTGATGGCTACACCTTC
- TRBJ1-2 TRBD1 TRBV9 13 CASSPLTGSGYTF TGTGCCAGCAGCCCTCTGACAGGGTCTGGCTACACCTTC
- TRBJ2-3 - TRBV5-1 15 CASSLDGTSTDTQYF TGCGCCAGCAGCTTGGACGGGACTAGCACAGATACGCAGTATTTT
- TRBJ1-4 TRBD1 TRBV29-1 13 CSVEMTGGVELFF TGCAGCGTTGAAATGACAGGGGGCGTTGAACTGTTTTTT
- TRBJ1-2 - TRBV12-3/TRBV12-4 12 CASSLAGGGYTF TGTGCCAGCAGTTTAGCAGGCGGAGGCTACACCTTC
- TRBJ1-5 - TRBV12-3/TRBV12-4 12 CASRRRDQPQHF TGTGCCAGCAGAAGGAGGGATCAGCCCCAGCATTTT
- TRBJ2-1 TRBD2 TRBV5-1 15 CASSSGLVSYNEQFF TGCGCCAGCAGCTCTGGACTAGTTTCTTACAATGAGCAGTTCTTC
- TRBJ1-4 - TRBV21-1 15 CASSRPGQVNEKLFF TGTGCCAGTTCCAGACCGGGACAAGTTAATGAAAAACTGTTTTTT
- TRBJ1-1 - TRBV6-1 18 CASSEFFPVQSGNTEAFF TGTGCCAGCAGTGAATTTTTCCCCGTTCAGTCAGGGAACACTGAAGCTTTCTTT
- TRBJ2-5 - TRBV18 14 CASSPSQGERAQYF TGTGCCAGCTCACCTTCCCAGGGTGAACGAGCCCAGTACTTC
- TRBJ1-1 - TRBV11-3 14 CASSGGGPRTEAFF TGTGCCAGCAGCGGCGGGGGGCCGCGAACTGAAGCTTTCTTT
few TRBJ1-6 TRBD1 TRBV15 15 CATSRDTGDNSPLHF TGTGCCACCAGCAGGGACACAGGGGATAATTCACCCCTCCACTTT
few TRBJ2-5 TRBD1 TRBV18 14 CASSPGTGRETQYF TGTGCCAGCTCACCCGGGACAGGGAGGGAGACCCAGTACTTC
- TRBJ2-3 - TRBV5-1 14 CASSFLAITDTQYF TGCGCCAGCAGCTTTCTAGCGATCACAGATACGCAGTATTTT
- TRBJ1-2 - TRBV19 15 CASSSRGALDYGYTF TGTGCCAGTAGTAGCCGGGGGGCTTTGGACTATGGCTACACCTTC
- TRBJ2-3 TRBD2 TRBV7-3 16 CASSLLGLAGADTQYF TGTGCCAGCAGCTTACTCGGACTAGCGGGGGCAGATACGCAGTATTTT
- TRBJ1-2 - TRBV12-3/TRBV12-4 12 CASSFYGGGYTF TGTGCCAGCAGTTTCTACGGCGGAGGCTACACCTTC
- TRBJ2-2 TRBD1 TRBV5-1 15 CASVPQGASAGELFF TGCGCCAGCGTCCCACAGGGGGCCTCGGCCGGGGAGCTGTTTTTT
- TRBJ2-2 TRBD1 TRBV7-2 15 CASSSPQGAGGELFF TGTGCCAGCAGCTCCCCCCAGGGGGCGGGCGGGGAGCTGTTTTTT
once TRBJ2-1 - TRBV4-2 13 CASYSSSYNEQFF TGTGCCAGCTACTCAAGCTCCTACAATGAGCAGTTCTTC
- TRBJ2-1 TRBD1 TRBV5-4 14 CASSTGDRYNEQFF TGTGCCAGCAGCACGGGGGACAGGTACAATGAGCAGTTCTTC
few TRBJ1-3 - TRBV30 16 CAWSTDGKVSGNTIYF TGTGCCTGGAGCACGGACGGGAAAGTCTCTGGAAACACCATATATTTT
once TRBJ2-7 - TRBV9 16 CASSAPRSGSHVEQYF TGTGCCAGCAGCGCCCCCCGAAGCGGGTCTCACGTCGAGCAGTACTTC
- TRBJ2-1 TRBD1 TRBV3-1/TRBV3-2 15 CASSLRDRDFDEQFF TGTGCCAGCAGCCTCCGGGACAGGGATTTTGATGAGCAGTTCTTC
- TRBJ1-1 TRBD1 TRBV29-1 13 CSVRGQGLFEAFF TGCAGCGTTAGGGGACAGGGATTATTCGAAGCTTTCTTT
- TRBJ1-3 - TRBV9 16 CASSPFDRISGNTIYF TGTGCCAGCTCGCCCTTTGACAGAATCTCTGGAAACACCATATATTTT
- TRBJ1-2 - TRBV2 14 CASTLRPGSYGYTF TGTGCCAGCACTCTAAGACCGGGAAGCTATGGCTACACCTTC
- TRBJ2-5 TRBD2 TRBV27 17 CASRRTSGRAPQETQYF TGTGCCAGCAGGAGGACTAGCGGGAGGGCGCCCCAAGAGACCCAGTACTTC
- TRBJ2-7 TRBD1 TRBV18 15 CASSYYSGTGYEQYF TGTGCCAGCTCATACTACAGCGGGACAGGGTACGAGCAGTACTTC
- TRBJ2-2 TRBD1 TRBV7-6 16 CASSPRQGLNTGELFF TGTGCCAGCAGCCCTAGACAGGGGTTGAACACCGGGGAGCTGTTTTTT
- TRBJ2-3 - TRBV7-2 15 CASSRLGVGEDTQYF TGTGCCAGCAGCCGCCTAGGAGTCGGGGAAGATACGCAGTATTTT
- TRBJ2-7 TRBD1 TRBV27 15 CASSDAGTGEHEQYF TGTGCCAGCAGCGACGCCGGGACAGGGGAGCACGAGCAGTACTTC
few TRBJ2-1 TRBD2 TRBV6-5 13 CALSPGLANEQFF TGTGCGTTAAGTCCGGGACTAGCCAACGAGCAGTTCTTC
- TRBJ1-1 - TRBV10-3 16 CAISVQRGGRGTEAFF TGTGCCATCAGTGTGCAACGGGGGGGGAGAGGAACTGAAGCTTTCTTT
once TRBJ1-2 - TRBV7-2 13 CASSAQGAYGYTF TGTGCCAGCAGCGCACAGGGCGCCTATGGCTACACCTTC
- TRBJ2-7 TRBD1 TRBV4-2 16 CASSQAPGQGSYEQYF TGTGCCAGCAGCCAAGCCCCGGGACAGGGCTCCTACGAGCAGTACTTC